The 14 T cell receptor beta chains reported below all come from one sample, sequenced in a study of CD8 T cells in Susac syndrome. Random hexamers were used to reverse transcribe about 0.45 to 1 ug of RNA. One entry per CDR3 protein, called by TCRdb with MiXCR from the immunoSEQ multiplex PCR reads. The data show hundreds of thousands of distinct CDR3 sequences, 89% seen once. Sequenced: CD8+ T cells from PBMCs. These receptors came from a human donor with multiple sclerosis.

The genes are TRBV9 and TRBJ1-4; tentatively, D is TRBD1 (6 bases). Germline loops: CDR1 SGDLS, CDR2 YYNGEE. The CDR3 loop spans 15 amino acids. Trimming shortened V by 0 bases and J by 7 bases, and 13 bases separated the two germline ends. The CDR3 coding sequence is TGTGCCAGCAGCGTAGCAGGGGTGACTGGTGAAAAACTGTTTTTT. It is translated as CASSVAGVTGEKLFF.

The genes are TRBV2 and TRBJ2-5; 11 positions match TRBD2. The germline V gene has CDR1 SNHLY and CDR2 FYNNEI. The CDR3 runs to 12 residues. The V gene end was trimmed by 9 bases and the J gene end by 6 bases; junction bases not matched to a gene: 3. CDR3 region: CASTSGGQTQYF. The CDR3 DNA follows: TGTGCCAGTACTAGCGGGGGTCAGACCCAGTACTTC.

The V gene is TRBV24-1, the J gene TRBJ1-1; D remains unclear. The V gene lost 4 bases and the J gene lost 0 bases, with 5 bases spanning the gap. The CDR3 contains 13 residues. Looked up from germline, CDR1 is KGHDR and CDR2 is SFDVKD. The CDR3 spells CATSDPLNTEAFF. The CDR3, as DNA: TGTGCCACCAGTGACCCTTTGAACACTGAAGCTTTCTTT.

V usage is TRBV7-8 and J usage is TRBJ2-2; perhaps D is TRBD1 or TRBD2 (7 bases each). The CDR3 extends over 15 amino acids. V was trimmed by 0 bases and J by 5 bases, leaving 10 bases between them. Germline CDR1 and CDR2: SGHVS and FQNEAQ. For the CDR3, the DNA is TGTGCCAGCAGCTTAGCTCAGGGGGGGACCGGGGAGCTGTTTTTT. It encodes CASSLAQGGTGELFF.

This rearrangement joins TRBV27 to TRBJ2-7; 8 bases are a match to TRBD2. CDR3 length: 16 amino acids. Trimming removed 8 bases from V and 2 bases from J; junction bases left unmatched: 14. The germline gives CDR1 MNHEY, CDR2 SMNVEV (reference sequence). In nucleotides, the CDR3 is TGTGCCAGCTACAAAGGGTACGGGAGGGCCGCCTACGAGCAGTACTTC. Translation gives CASYKGYGRAAYEQYF.

The chain combines TRBV6-4 with TRBJ2-1; 12 nucleotides match TRBD2. V shed 3 bases, J shed 7 bases, and the junction held 4 bases outside the gene matches. Germline lookup yields CDR1 MRHNA and CDR2 SNTAGT. This CDR3 region has 15 residues. CDR3 sequence reads: CASSESSGGANEQFF. CDR3 DNA sequence: TGTGCCAGCAGTGAATCTAGCGGGGGGGCAAATGAGCAGTTCTTC.

For this clonotype: A junction end diverges from the germline sequence, so it may reflect a read error. This chain links TRBV29-1 with TRBJ2-1; TRBD1 aligns across 8 bases. The germline CDR1 and CDR2 sequences are SQVTM and ANQGSEA. The CDR3 loop spans 12 amino acids. The CDR3, as DNA: TGCAGCGTGGAAGACAGGGGCTATGAGCAGTTCTTC. Amino acids: CSVEDRGYEQFF.

The chain is built from TRBV5-1 and TRBJ1-2; D gene unclear. V lost 0 bases and J lost 6, with 15 bases in between. CDR3 length equals 15 residues. In germline, CDR1 is SGHRS, CDR2 YFSETQ. The chain's CDR3 is CASSLDPRPGDGYTF. The DNA for the CDR3 is TGCGCCAGCAGCTTGGACCCGCGGCCTGGGGATGGCTACACCTTC.

The V call is TRBV7-9, the J call TRBJ2-7; 8 bases match TRBD2. Germline CDR1 SEHNR, CDR2 FQNEAQ (reference sequence). This CDR3 region has 13 residues. With 6 bases clipped from V and 1 base from J, the junction kept 2 bases outside the gene matches. This chain's CDR3 is CASRSGGSYEQYF. The DNA of the CDR3 is TGTGCCAGCAGGTCGGGAGGGTCCTACGAGCAGTACTTC. The full variable domain, in which reference TRBV7-9 and TRBJ2-7 provide the parts outside the CDR3, is DTGVSQNPRHKITKRGQNVTFRCDPISEHNRLYWYRQTLGQGPEFLTYFQNEAQLEKSRLLSDRFSAERPKGSFSTLEIQRTEQGDSAMYLCASRSGGSYEQYFGPGTRLTVT.

The chain recombines TRBV29-1 with TRBJ2-7; 8 bases are a match to TRBD1. CDR1 SQVTM and CDR2 ANQGSEA come from the germline V gene. Losses at the gene ends were 1 base for V and 7 bases for J; bases not matched to a gene: 9. This CDR3 has 14 amino acids. The CDR3 nucleotides are TGCAGCGTTGAAGGTCTACGGGACAGGAGTGAGCAGTACTTC. Protein: CSVEGLRDRSEQYF.

The V and J genes are TRBV27 and TRBJ1-1; 7 bases line up with TRBD1. V lost 6 bases and J lost 11; bases outside the gene matches: 12. The CDR3 covers 13 residues. The germline V gene encodes CDR1 MNHEY and CDR2 SMNVEV (reference sequence). CDR3 coding DNA: TGTGCCAGCAGCCCACAGGGGTTAGGGTATGCTTTCTTT. It codes for CASSPQGLGYAFF.

This clonotype was observed a few times. This sequence joins TRBV6-2 or TRBV6-3 and TRBJ2-5, with 7 bases fitting TRBD1. The germline V gene has CDR1 MNHEY and CDR2 SVGEGT. Germline trimming cut 4 bases from V and 7 bases from J; bases unmatched to any gene: 6. The CDR3 totals 13 residues. Here the CDR3 reads CASSWGTVWTQYF. The CDR3, as DNA: TGTGCCAGCAGTTGGGGGACAGTATGGACCCAGTACTTC.

This clonotype was counted between two and nine times. This chain links TRBV12-3 or TRBV12-4 with TRBJ2-5; D gene uncertain. This CDR3 comprises 13 residues. V was pared by 5 bases and J by 0 bases, with 7 bases between. For the CDR3, the DNA is TGTGCCAGCAGTCCTCCAAACCAAGAGACCCAGTACTTC. This encodes CASSPPNQETQYF.

This clonotype was observed a single time. The gene calls are TRBV6-1 and TRBJ1-5; tentative D call: TRBD1 (5 bases). Germline assignment: CDR1 MNHNS and CDR2 SASEGT. The CDR3 sequence is 16 residues long. V lost 4 bases to trimming and J lost 6 bases, with 19 bases between them. The CDR3 nucleotides read TGTGCCAGCAGTGCTTCTCGGGGCGCGTACCTTCAGCCCCAGCATTTT. Protein product: CASSASRGAYLQPQHF.